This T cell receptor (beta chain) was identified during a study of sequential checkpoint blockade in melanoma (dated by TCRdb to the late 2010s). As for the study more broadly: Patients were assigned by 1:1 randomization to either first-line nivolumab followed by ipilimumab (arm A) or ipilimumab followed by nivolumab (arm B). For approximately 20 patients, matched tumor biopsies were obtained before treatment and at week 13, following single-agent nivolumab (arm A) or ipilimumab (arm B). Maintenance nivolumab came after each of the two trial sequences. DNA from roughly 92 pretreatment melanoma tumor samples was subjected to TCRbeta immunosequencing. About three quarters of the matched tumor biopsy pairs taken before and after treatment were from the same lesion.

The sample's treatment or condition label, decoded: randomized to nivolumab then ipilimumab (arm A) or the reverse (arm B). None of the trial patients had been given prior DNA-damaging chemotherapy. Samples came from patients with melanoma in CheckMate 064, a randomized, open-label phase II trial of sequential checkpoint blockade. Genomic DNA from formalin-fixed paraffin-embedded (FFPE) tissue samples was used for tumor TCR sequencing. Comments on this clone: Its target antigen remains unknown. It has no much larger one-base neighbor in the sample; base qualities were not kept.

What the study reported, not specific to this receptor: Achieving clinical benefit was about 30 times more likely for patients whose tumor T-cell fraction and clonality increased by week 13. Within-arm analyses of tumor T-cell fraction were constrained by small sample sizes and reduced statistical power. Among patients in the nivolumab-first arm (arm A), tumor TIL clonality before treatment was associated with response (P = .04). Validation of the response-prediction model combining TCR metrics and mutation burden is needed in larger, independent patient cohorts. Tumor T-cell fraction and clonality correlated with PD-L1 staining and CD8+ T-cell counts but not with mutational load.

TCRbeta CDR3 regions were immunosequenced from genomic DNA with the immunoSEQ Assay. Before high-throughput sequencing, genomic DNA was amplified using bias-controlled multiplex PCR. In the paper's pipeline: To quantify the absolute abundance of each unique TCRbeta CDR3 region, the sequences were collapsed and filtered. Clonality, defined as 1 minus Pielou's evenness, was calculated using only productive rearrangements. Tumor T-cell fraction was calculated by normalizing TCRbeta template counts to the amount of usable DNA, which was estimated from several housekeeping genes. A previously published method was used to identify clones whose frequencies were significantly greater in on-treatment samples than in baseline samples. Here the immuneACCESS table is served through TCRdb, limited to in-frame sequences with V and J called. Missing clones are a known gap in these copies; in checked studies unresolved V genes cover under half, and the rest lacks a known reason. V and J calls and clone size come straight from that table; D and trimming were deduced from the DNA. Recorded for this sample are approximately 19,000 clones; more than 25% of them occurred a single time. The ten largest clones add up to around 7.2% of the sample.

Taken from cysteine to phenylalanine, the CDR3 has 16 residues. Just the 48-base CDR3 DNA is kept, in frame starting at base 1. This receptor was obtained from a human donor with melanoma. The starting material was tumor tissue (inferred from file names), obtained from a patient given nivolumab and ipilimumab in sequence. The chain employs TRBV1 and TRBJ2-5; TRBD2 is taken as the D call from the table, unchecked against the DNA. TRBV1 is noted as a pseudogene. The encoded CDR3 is CASSQGAIGTRETQYF. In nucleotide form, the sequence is TGCGCCAGCAGCCAGGGTGCAATTGGGACTAGGGAGACCCAGTACTTC.